The TCR beta chain described here comes from a study of blood T cell repertoires in COVID-19. The overall study: Researchers got acute and convalescent COVID-19 samples from the United States, Italy and Spain. T cells, B-cell-depleted T cells, or PBMCs provided the cDNA or gDNA that served as material.

In the study's own analysis: Reference gene primer amplification gave estimated nucleated cell counts. Sequencing was performed with immunoSEQ multiplex PCR; in TCRdb, only in-frame clones are kept and a portion is missing. V, J and clone size are those of that table, while D and trimming were read from the DNA. The table records over 85,000 clones, roughly four fifths of them present only once. This CDR3 has 14 residues. V shed 5 bases and J 2 bases; nucleotides not matched to a gene: 6. CDR1 is SGHRS, CDR2 YFSETQ, per germline. V usage is TRBV5-1 and J usage is TRBJ1-1; 7 bases map to TRBD1. The sample was peripheral blood. The TCR comes from a woman in her 70s with acute or convalescent COVID-19. The CDR3 nucleotides are TGCGCCAGCAGTGGGGACAGAATAAACACTGAAGCTTTCTTT. Translation: CASSGDRINTEAFF.